A single sample is the source of the 14 T cell receptor beta chains below, sequenced in a study of shared clonotypes between healthy human individuals. Some clones are missing from TCRdb's copy, which holds only in-frame ones; the method was immunoSEQ multiplex PCR. The table records roughly 2,500,000 clones, more than 85% of them present only once. The specimen sequenced was naive CD4+ T cells from PBMCs. Subset denoted: CD45RA+ positively selected. The receptors here all came from a man aged 18-30 years in good health. Some clones in this sample may be carry-over from other donors' samples.

CDR3 nucleotide sequence: TGCGCCAGCAGCTGGACTAGCGGGAGGGCCTCAGATACGCAGTATTTT. Translation: CASSWTSGRASDTQYF. The chain employs TRBV5-1 and TRBJ2-3; 15 bases fit TRBD2. CDR1 is SGHRS, CDR2 YFSETQ, per germline. V was clipped by 3 bases and J by 4 bases; unmatched bases: 3. There are 16 residues in the CDR3.

J is TRBJ2-1 and V is TRBV28, with D possibly being TRBD1 (6 bases). The CDR3 covers 16 residues. The ends were cut back, 6 bases at V and 2 bases at J, with 17 bases in the middle. The germline CDR1 and CDR2 sequences are MDHEN and SYDVKM. CDR3 nucleotides: TGTGCCAGCAGCAAACCAGGGGCCAAAGCCTACAATGAGCAGTTCTTC. It codes for CASSKPGAKAYNEQFF. The full variable domain, rest sourced from reference TRBV28 and TRBJ2-1, is DVKVTQSSRYLVKRTGEKVFLECVQDMDHENMFWYRQDPGLGLRLIYFSYDVKMKEKGDIPEGYSVSREKKERFSLILESASTNQTSMYLCASSKPGAKAYNEQFFGPGTRLTVL.

J is TRBJ2-7 and V is TRBV4-1; D gene unclear. The V gene's germline CDR1 is MGHRA and CDR2 YSYEKL. Trimming stripped 1 base from V and 4 bases from J, with 20 bases between. This CDR3 spans 17 amino acids. The CDR3 DNA follows: TGCGCCAGCAGCCAAGTTTGGCTTAGTAAAGGGATATACGAGCAGTACTTC. Translated: CASSQVWLSKGIYEQYF.

In this sample, this clone turned up a few times. Other nucleotide sequences in the sample specify the same CDR3. The CDR3 is CAWSGGNTEAFF. The CDR3 DNA is TGTGCCTGGTCGGGGGGGAACACTGAAGCTTTCTTT. J is TRBJ1-1 and V is TRBV30; D is possibly TRBD1 (5 bases). V was trimmed by 5 bases and J by 1 base, leaving 8 bases between them. This CDR3 contains 12 residues. CDR1 and CDR2 from the germline V gene are GTSNPN and SVGIG (reference sequence).

The V call is TRBV7-9, the J call TRBJ1-1, with 9 bases that match TRBD1. This CDR3 is built from 14 residues. Germline CDR1 reads SEHNR; CDR2 reads FQNEAQ (reference sequence). V shed 6 bases, J shed 8 bases, and the junction held 10 bases outside the gene matches. CDR3: CASSSTRDRAEAFF. The CDR3 nucleotides are TGTGCCAGCAGTTCGACCCGGGACAGGGCGGAAGCTTTCTTT.

This chain uses TRBV29-1 with TRBJ2-2, with D perhaps TRBD1 or TRBD2 (5 bases each). The ends were cut back, 4 bases at V and 5 bases at J, with 14 bases in the middle. CDR1 and CDR2 (germline): SQVTM, ANQGSEA. The CDR3 loop spans 14 amino acids. The CDR3 here is CSVAGDRGTGELFF. As DNA, the CDR3 is TGCAGCGTTGCCGGAGACAGAGGGACCGGGGAGCTGTTTTTT.

The V call is TRBV5-6, the J call TRBJ2-1; 8 nucleotides line up with TRBD2. This CDR3 is built from 18 residues. The trim removed 3 bases at V and 2 bases at J, leaving 13 bases unmatched. Germline V lookup: CDR1 SGHDT, CDR2 YYEEEE. Written as DNA, the CDR3 is TGTGCCAGCAGCTCCAACCTAGCTGCGGGAGGCACCTACAATGAGCAGTTCTTC. This sequence encodes CASSSNLAAGGTYNEQFF.

V usage is TRBV28 and J usage is TRBJ2-7, with D unclear. The CDR3 extends over 11 amino acids. V lost 5 bases to trimming and J lost 3 bases, with 5 bases between them. Germline CDR1 MDHEN, CDR2 SYDVKM. The CDR3 sequence: CASSTNYEQYF. The CDR3 DNA reads as TGTGCCAGCAGTACCAACTACGAGCAGTACTTC.

The rearrangement links TRBV4-2 to TRBJ1-1, with 7 bases that match TRBD1. V shed 4 bases, J shed 5 bases, and the junction held 7 bases outside the gene matches. Germline CDR1 is LGHNA and CDR2 is YNFKEQ. This CDR3 spans 14 amino acids. The CDR3 coding sequence is TGTGCCAGCAGCCCGTCAGGGGGGCGAACTGAAGCTTTCTTT. Amino acid sequence: CASSPSGGRTEAFF.

This clone showed up just once. V and J are TRBV6-1 and TRBJ2-3, with D possibly matching TRBD2 (5 bases). Germline-derived CDR1 and CDR2 are MNHNS and SASEGT. This CDR3 has 14 amino acids. V was trimmed by 3 bases and J by 0 bases, leaving 7 bases between them. CDR3: CASSDLASTDTQYF. DNA for the CDR3: TGTGCCAGCAGTGATCTAGCAAGCACAGATACGCAGTATTTT.

The rearrangement joins TRBV28 to TRBJ1-5; perhaps TRBD1 as D (6 bases). In germline, CDR1 is MDHEN, CDR2 SYDVKM. The CDR3 is 21 residues long. The V gene lost 2 bases and the J gene lost 1 base, with 27 bases spanning the gap. DNA of the CDR3: TGTGCCAGCAGTTTAGCTACGTCGGCGGGCTGGGGGCGGAACAGCAATCAGCCCCAGCATTTT. Its protein is CASSLATSAGWGRNSNQPQHF.

J is TRBJ1-4 and V is TRBV5-5; the D gene is possibly TRBD1 (6 bases). The CDR3 length is 17 residues. The ends were cut back, 2 bases at V and 5 bases at J, with 19 bases in the middle. Germline CDR1 reads SGHKS; CDR2 reads YYEKEE (reference sequence). The CDR3 protein is CASSFNPRGQFNEKLFF. The CDR3 DNA is TGTGCCAGCAGCTTCAACCCCAGGGGCCAATTCAATGAAAAACTGTTTTTT.

V usage is TRBV5-1 and J usage is TRBJ2-7, with 11 nucleotides matching TRBD1. This CDR3 region has 12 residues. Germline assignment: CDR1 SGHRS and CDR2 YFSETQ. V lost 7 bases and J lost 7; bases outside the gene matches: 4. The CDR3 here is CASFRDRGEQYF. The DNA for the CDR3 is TGCGCCAGCTTTCGGGACAGGGGGGAGCAGTACTTC.

The chain couples TRBV5-4 to TRBJ1-2; no clear D. This CDR3 is built from 13 residues. V lost 0 bases and J 4 bases, leaving 7 bases between the germline ends. Germline values: CDR1 SGHNT, CDR2 YYREEE (reference sequence). The CDR3 bases are TGTGCCAGCAGCTTGGAAGGGCCCTATGGCTACACCTTC. Amino acids: CASSLEGPYGYTF.